Listed below are T cell receptor beta chains from one sample, sequenced in a study of siplizumab effects on memory and regulatory T cells. The repertoire was sequenced with immunoSEQ multiplex PCR; TCRdb's copy has only in-frame clones and lacks some. The sample consists of about 19,000 clones, about 45% of them appearing once. No antigens are known for them. The specimen was CFSE-low (dividing) CD4+ T cells sorted from an allogeneic mixed lymphocyte reaction. The receptors here all came from a human donor in good health; the cells came from an allogeneic mixed lymphocyte reaction. Some clones in this sample may be carry-over from other donors' samples. Each CDR3 is given with its conserved first and last residue. D genes are given only for firm matches. The size entry is marked missing in some rows and otherwise reads once, few, many or a size class.

clone_size j_call v_call cdr3_length d_call cdr3_aa cdr3_nt
NA TRBJ1-4 TRBV6-1 15 NA CANSRGVGTNEKLFF TGTGCCAACAGTCGGGGGGTAGGAACTAATGAAAAACTGTTTTTT
medium-sized TRBJ1-1 TRBV19 14 TRBD1 CASSIPQDRGEAFF TGTGCCAGTAGTATTCCCCAGGACAGGGGCGAAGCTTTCTTT
few TRBJ1-6 TRBV30 16 NA CAWSVKVGVGNSPLHF TGTGCCTGGAGTGTAAAGGTCGGCGTTGGTAATTCACCCCTCCACTTT
NA TRBJ1-3 TRBV10-3 17 TRBD1 CAIIPGQGTASGNTIYF TGTGCCATCATCCCGGGACAGGGCACGGCGTCTGGAAACACCATATATTTT
few TRBJ2-5 TRBV18 14 NA CASSPLAGAETQYF TGTGCCAGCTCACCACTCGCAGGGGCGGAGACCCAGTACTTC
NA TRBJ2-7 TRBV6-1 15 NA CASSARGSGDYEQYF TGTGCCAGCAGCGCCAGGGGAAGCGGGGACTACGAGCAGTACTTC
NA TRBJ2-2 TRBV19 13 NA CASSSGLPGELFF TGTGCCAGTAGTTCGGGACTCCCCGGGGAGCTGTTTTTT
NA TRBJ2-7 TRBV10-2 14 TRBD1 CASSESGRGYEQYF TGCGCCAGCAGTGAGAGTGGCAGGGGGTACGAGCAGTACTTC
NA TRBJ2-7 TRBV6-5 15 TRBD2 CASSYGTSGRYEQYF TGTGCCAGCAGTTATGGGACTAGCGGACGTTACGAGCAGTACTTC
NA TRBJ2-7 TRBV18 15 TRBD1 CASSKTGGQFYEQYF TGTGCCAGCTCTAAGACAGGGGGGCAATTCTACGAGCAGTACTTC
NA TRBJ1-1 TRBV19 16 NA CASSIEKAGTRRGAFF TGTGCCAGTAGTATAGAGAAGGCGGGAACAAGGCGAGGAGCTTTCTTT
NA TRBJ2-1 TRBV9 15 TRBD2 CASSPRLAGYNEQFF TGTGCCAGCAGCCCTCGACTAGCGGGGTACAATGAGCAGTTCTTC
medium-sized TRBJ1-3 TRBV11-2 17 NA CASSTLGAPESGNTIYF TGTGCCAGCAGCACCCTGGGCGCGCCGGAATCTGGAAACACCATATATTTT
few TRBJ2-2 TRBV6-1 14 NA CASSEGWFPGELFF TGTGCCAGCAGTGAGGGGTGGTTCCCCGGGGAGCTGTTTTTT
NA TRBJ1-2 TRBV7-9 12 NA CASNLWEGSYTF TGTGCCAGCAACCTATGGGAGGGCAGCTACACCTTC
NA TRBJ2-7 TRBV6-5 12 NA CAISDQRYEQYF TGTGCCATCAGTGATCAGAGATACGAGCAGTACTTC
NA TRBJ1-1 TRBV5-5 15 NA CASSLDWYVGSEAFF TGTGCCAGCAGCTTGGATTGGTATGTGGGGTCTGAAGCTTTCTTT
medium-sized TRBJ2-7 TRBV4-1 14 TRBD1 CASSLGQGKNEQYF TGCGCCAGCAGCCTGGGACAGGGGAAGAACGAGCAGTACTTC
few TRBJ1-5 TRBV5-1 16 NA CASRRSLEGIPQPQHF TGCGCCAGCAGGCGTAGCCTGGAGGGCATCCCTCAGCCCCAGCATTTT
NA TRBJ2-3 TRBV2 19 TRBD2 CASSLTSGGHHSSTDTQYF TGTGCCAGCAGTTTGACTAGCGGGGGGCATCACTCTAGCACAGATACGCAGTATTTT
few TRBJ1-1 TRBV5-5 15 NA CASSLSGMYSPSFVF TGTGCCAGCAGCTTGAGTGGGATGTATTCGCCGAGCTTCGTGTTT
few TRBJ2-7 TRBV20-1 11 NA CSALYLYEQYF TGCAGTGCTCTCTACCTGTACGAGCAGTACTTC
NA TRBJ1-3 TRBV5-4 13 NA CASSFDTGNTIYF TGTGCCAGCAGTTTTGATACTGGAAACACCATATATTTT
NA TRBJ2-7 TRBV15 14 TRBD2 CATGLAASSYEQYF TGTGCCACCGGACTAGCGGCCAGCTCCTACGAGCAGTACTTC
NA TRBJ1-1 TRBV9 15 TRBD1 CASSGLQGAVAEAFF TGTGCCAGCAGCGGACTACAGGGGGCGGTGGCTGAAGCTTTCTTT
NA TRBJ1-5 TRBV6-6 14 TRBD1 CASTPAGGTQPQHF TGTGCCAGCACGCCCGCAGGGGGCACCCAGCCCCAGCATTTT
few TRBJ2-5 TRBV7-2 17 TRBD2 CASSSGLAGGLGETQYF TGTGCCAGCAGCTCTGGACTAGCGGGGGGGCTAGGTGAGACCCAGTACTTC
NA TRBJ1-2 TRBV7-9 15 TRBD1 CASSFSGTGDYGYTF TGTGCCAGCAGCTTTTCCGGGACAGGCGACTATGGCTACACCTTC
few TRBJ2-7 TRBV6-5 14 NA CASRARRSTYEQYF TGTGCCAGCAGGGCCAGACGGTCAACCTACGAGCAGTACTTC
NA TRBJ2-7 TRBV6-5 15 NA CASSYRGSFFYEQYF TGTGCCAGCAGTTACAGGGGGTCATTCTTCTACGAGCAGTACTTC
NA TRBJ2-6 TRBV25-1 17 NA CASSLSMGYSGANVLTF TGTGCCAGCAGTTTATCCATGGGGTACTCTGGGGCCAACGTCCTGACTTTC
few TRBJ1-5 TRBV19 14 TRBD1 CASSRGQLNQPQHF TGTGCCAGTAGTAGGGGACAGTTAAATCAGCCCCAGCATTTT
NA TRBJ2-5 TRBV6-1 11 NA CASSELETQYF TGTGCCAGCAGTGAGTTGGAGACCCAGTACTTC
few TRBJ1-2 TRBV7-9 16 NA CASSLEGPLVPYGYTF TGTGCCAGCAGCTTAGAAGGCCCCCTTGTCCCCTATGGCTACACCTTC
NA TRBJ1-4 TRBV19 14 NA CATSEQAGMGKLFF TGTGCCACCTCTGAGCAGGCTGGAATGGGAAAACTGTTTTTT
NA TRBJ2-7 TRBV7-2 13 TRBD2 CASSRTRRYEQYF TGTGCCAGCAGCCGGACTAGACGGTACGAGCAGTACTTC
NA TRBJ2-7 TRBV9 14 NA CASSVGGVGVEQYF TGTGCCAGCAGCGTAGGGGGTGTTGGCGTCGAGCAGTACTTC
NA TRBJ1-2 TRBV7-2 13 NA CASSSQTGYGYTF TGTGCCAGCAGCTCCCAGACAGGCTATGGCTACACCTTC
many TRBJ1-1 TRBV12-5 14 TRBD1 CASGLGGQGVRTFF TGTGCTAGTGGTTTGGGGGGACAGGGCGTTAGGACTTTCTTT